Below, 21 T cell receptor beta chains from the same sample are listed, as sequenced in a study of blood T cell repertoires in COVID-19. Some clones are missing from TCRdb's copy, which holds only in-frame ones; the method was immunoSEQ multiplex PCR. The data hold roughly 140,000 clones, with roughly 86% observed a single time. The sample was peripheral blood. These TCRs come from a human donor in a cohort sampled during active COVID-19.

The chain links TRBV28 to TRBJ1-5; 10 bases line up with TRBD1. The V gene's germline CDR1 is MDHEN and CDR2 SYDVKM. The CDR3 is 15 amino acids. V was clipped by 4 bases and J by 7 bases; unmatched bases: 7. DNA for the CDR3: TGTGCCAGCAGTTCACCGGGACAGGGGAGGCAGCCCCAGCATTTT. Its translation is CASSSPGQGRQPQHF.

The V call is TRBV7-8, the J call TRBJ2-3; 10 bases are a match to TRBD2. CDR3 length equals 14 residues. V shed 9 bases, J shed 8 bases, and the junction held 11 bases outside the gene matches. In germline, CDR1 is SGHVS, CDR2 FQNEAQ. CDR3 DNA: TGTGCCAGTTCGGCGACTAGCGGGCCCGGTACGCAGTATTTT. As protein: CASSATSGPGTQYF. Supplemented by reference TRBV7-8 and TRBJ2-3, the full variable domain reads GAGVSQSPRYKVAKRGQDVALRCDPISGHVSLFWYQQALGQGPEFLTYFQNEAQLDKSGLPSDRFFAERPEGSVSTLKIQRTQQEDSAVYLCASSATSGPGTQYFGPGTRLTVL.

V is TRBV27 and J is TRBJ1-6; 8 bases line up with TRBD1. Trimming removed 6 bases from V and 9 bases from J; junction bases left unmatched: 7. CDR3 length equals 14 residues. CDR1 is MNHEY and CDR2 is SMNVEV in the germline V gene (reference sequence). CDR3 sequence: CASRRQGRSSPLHF. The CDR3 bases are TGTGCCAGCAGAAGACAGGGGAGGTCTTCACCCCTCCACTTT.

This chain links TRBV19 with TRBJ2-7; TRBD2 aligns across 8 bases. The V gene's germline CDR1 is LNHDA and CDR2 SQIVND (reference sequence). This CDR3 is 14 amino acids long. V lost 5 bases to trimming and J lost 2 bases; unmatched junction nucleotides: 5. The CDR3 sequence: CASSPLAGPYEQYF. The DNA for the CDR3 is TGTGCCAGTAGTCCCCTAGCGGGTCCCTACGAGCAGTACTTC.

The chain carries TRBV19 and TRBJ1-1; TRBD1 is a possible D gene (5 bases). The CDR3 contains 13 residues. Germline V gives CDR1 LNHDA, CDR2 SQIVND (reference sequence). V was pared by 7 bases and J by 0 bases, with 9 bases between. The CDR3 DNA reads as TGTGCCAGTAAATTGGGGCTGAACACTGAAGCTTTCTTT. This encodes CASKLGLNTEAFF. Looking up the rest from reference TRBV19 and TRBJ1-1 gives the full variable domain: DGGITQSPKYLFRKEGQNVTLSCEQNLNHDAMYWYRQDPGQGLRLIYYSQIVNDFQKGDIAEGYSVSREKKESFPLTVTSAQKNPTAFYLCASKLGLNTEAFFGQGTRLTVV.

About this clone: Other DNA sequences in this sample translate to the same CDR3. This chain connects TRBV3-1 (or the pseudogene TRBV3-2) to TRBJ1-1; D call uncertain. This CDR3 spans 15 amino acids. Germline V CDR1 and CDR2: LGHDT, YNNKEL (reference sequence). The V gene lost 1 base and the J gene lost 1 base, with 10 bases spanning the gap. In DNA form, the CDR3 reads TGTGCCAGCAGCCAAGGGCGGCGGGGGAACACTGAAGCTTTCTTT. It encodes CASSQGRRGNTEAFF.

The CDR3 region has the DNA TGTGCCGCTTCCAACACGCCGAGGGTAGAGGGCAATGAGCAGTTCTTC. The encoded protein is CAASNTPRVEGNEQFF. This chain joins TRBV10-3 and TRBJ2-1; maybe TRBD2 (5 bases). V was pared by 11 bases and J by 6 bases, with 26 bases between. Germline values: CDR1 ENHRY, CDR2 SYGVKD. The CDR3 is 16 amino acids.

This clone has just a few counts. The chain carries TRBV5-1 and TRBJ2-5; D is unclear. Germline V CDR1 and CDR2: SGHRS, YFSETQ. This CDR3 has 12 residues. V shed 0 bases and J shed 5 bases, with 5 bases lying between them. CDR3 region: CASSLGPETQYF. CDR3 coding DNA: TGCGCCAGCAGCTTGGGGCCGGAGACCCAGTACTTC.

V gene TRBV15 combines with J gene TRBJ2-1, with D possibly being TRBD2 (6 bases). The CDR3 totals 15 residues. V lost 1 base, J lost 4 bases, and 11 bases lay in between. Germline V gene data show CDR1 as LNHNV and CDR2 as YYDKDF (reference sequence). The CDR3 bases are TGTGCCACCAGCAGAGGCCGGGACTCATACAATGAGCAGTTCTTC. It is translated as CATSRGRDSYNEQFF.

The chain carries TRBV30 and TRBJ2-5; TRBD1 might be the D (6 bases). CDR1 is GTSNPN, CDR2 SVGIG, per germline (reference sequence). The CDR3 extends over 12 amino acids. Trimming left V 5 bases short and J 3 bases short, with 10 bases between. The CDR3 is CAWQSGEETQYF. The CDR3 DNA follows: TGTGCCTGGCAGTCAGGGGAAGAGACCCAGTACTTC.

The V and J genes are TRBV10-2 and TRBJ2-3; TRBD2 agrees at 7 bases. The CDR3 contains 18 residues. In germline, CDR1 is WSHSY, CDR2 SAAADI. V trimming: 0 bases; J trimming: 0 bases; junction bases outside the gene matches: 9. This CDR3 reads CASSESGRGNPSTDTQYF. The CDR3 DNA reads TGCGCCAGCAGTGAGTCCGGGCGGGGGAACCCTAGCACAGATACGCAGTATTTT.

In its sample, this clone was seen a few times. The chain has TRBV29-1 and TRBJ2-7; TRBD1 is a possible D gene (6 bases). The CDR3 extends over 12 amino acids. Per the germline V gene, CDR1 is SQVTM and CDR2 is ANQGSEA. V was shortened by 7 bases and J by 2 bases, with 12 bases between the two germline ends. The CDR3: CSAYRDPYEQYF. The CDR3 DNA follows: TGCAGCGCCTACAGGGACCCCTACGAGCAGTACTTC.

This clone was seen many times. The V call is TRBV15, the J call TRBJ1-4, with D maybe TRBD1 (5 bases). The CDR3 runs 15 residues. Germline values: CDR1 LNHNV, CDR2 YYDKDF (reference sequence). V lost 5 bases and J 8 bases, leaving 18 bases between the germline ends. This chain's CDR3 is CATSSGGRTVEKLFF. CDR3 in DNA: TGTGCCACCAGCTCCGGGGGACGGACTGTCGAAAAACTGTTTTTT.

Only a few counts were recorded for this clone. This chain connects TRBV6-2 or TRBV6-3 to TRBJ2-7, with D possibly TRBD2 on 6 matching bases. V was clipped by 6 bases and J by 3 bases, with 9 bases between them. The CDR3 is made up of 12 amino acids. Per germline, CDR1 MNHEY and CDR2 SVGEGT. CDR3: CASSLDYYEQYF. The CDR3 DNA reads TGTGCCAGCAGCCTGGACTACTACGAGCAGTACTTC.

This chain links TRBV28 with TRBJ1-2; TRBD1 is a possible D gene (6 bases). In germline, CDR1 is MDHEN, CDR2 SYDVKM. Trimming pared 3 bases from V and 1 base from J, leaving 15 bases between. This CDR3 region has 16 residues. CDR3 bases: TGTGCCAGCAGTTTGACGGGGGGGGCCAATAACTATGGCTACACCTTC. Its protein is CASSLTGGANNYGYTF.

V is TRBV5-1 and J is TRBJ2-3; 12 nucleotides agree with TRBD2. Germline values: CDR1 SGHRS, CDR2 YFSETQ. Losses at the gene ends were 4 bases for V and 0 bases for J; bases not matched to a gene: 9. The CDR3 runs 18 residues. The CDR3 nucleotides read TGCGCCAGCAGCCCCGGGACTAGCGGGTATTCTAGCACAGATACGCAGTATTTT. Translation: CASSPGTSGYSSTDTQYF.

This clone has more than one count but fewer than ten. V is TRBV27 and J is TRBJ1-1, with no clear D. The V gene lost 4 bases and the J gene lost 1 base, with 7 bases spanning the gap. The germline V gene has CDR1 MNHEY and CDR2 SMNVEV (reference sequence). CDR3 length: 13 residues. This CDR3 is CASSSLWNTEAFF. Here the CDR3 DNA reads TGTGCCAGCAGTTCTCTCTGGAACACTGAAGCTTTCTTT.

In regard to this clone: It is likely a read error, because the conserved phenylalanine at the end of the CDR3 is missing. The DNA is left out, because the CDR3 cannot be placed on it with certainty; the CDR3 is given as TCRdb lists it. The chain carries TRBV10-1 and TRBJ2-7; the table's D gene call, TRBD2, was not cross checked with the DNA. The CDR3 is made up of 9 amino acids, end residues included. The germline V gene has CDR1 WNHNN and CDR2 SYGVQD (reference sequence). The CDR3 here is CASSEEVAA.

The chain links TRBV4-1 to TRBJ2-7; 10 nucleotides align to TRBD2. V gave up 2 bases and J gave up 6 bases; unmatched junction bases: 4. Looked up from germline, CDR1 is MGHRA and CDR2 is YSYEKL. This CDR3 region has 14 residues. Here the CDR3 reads CASSQTSGRGEQYF. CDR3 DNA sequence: TGCGCCAGCAGCCAAACGAGCGGGAGGGGCGAGCAGTACTTC.

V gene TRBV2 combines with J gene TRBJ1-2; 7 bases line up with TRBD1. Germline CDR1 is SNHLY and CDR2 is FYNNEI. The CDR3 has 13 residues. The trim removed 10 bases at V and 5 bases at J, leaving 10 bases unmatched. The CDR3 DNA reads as TGTGCCAACTCACGCGGGACAGAATATGGCTACACCTTC. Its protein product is CANSRGTEYGYTF.

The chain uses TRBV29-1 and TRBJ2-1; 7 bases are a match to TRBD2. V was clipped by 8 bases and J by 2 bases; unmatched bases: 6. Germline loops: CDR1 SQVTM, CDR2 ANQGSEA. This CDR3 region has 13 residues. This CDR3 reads CSSAAGAYNEQFF. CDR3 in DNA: TGCAGCTCCGCGGCGGGAGCCTACAATGAGCAGTTCTTC.